Sequencing of this T cell receptor beta chain was carried out in a study of spatial heterogeneity in lung cancer. Indicated time point: sample taken at primary tumor resection. Tumor, nontumor lung or frozen PBMC supplied whole RNA, sequenced without sorting. Unique molecular identifiers tagged every individual TCR cDNA molecule. TCRdb re-analysed the 5' RACE reads in MiXCR, keeping a single row per CDR3 protein. The table includes about 53,000 distinct CDR3 sequences, about 7% detected once. This clonotype was observed a handful of times. After removal of 3 bases from V and 1 base from J, the junction contained 10 bases not matched to a gene. CDR3 size: 17 residues. In germline, CDR1 is LNHDA, CDR2 SQIVND (reference sequence).

The clonotype was recovered from a female donor with early-stage non-small cell lung cancer. The chain joins TRBV19 to TRBJ2-3, with TRBD2 matching 7 bases. This material consisted of PBMCs, taken at surgery. The CDR3 DNA reads as TGTGCCAGTAGTATCAGCTCAGGGAGGGGAGGCACAGATACGCAGTATTTT. As protein: CASSISSGRGGTDTQYF. Complete variable domain (other parts from reference TRBV19 and TRBJ2-3): DGGITQSPKYLFRKEGQNVTLSCEQNLNHDAMYWYRQDPGQGLRLIYYSQIVNDFQKGDIAEGYSVSREKKESFPLTVTSAQKNPTAFYLCASSISSGRGGTDTQYFGPGTRLTVL.